The present T cell receptor (beta chain) was sequenced within a study of regulatory T cells in long-lasting Graves disease. Trimming at V came to 4 bases and at J to 6 bases, leaving 12 bases not matched to a gene. The germline CDR1 and CDR2 sequences are SGDLS and YYNGEE. The CDR3 consists of 17 residues. The sample's time point: newly diagnosed GD, antithyroid drugs for less than 3 months. PBMCs were the source of the RNA used for TCR sequencing. With iRepertoire HTBI primers and Arm-PCR of CDR3 regions, TCR beta libraries were built. Per the original methods: In the combined samples, under 80 TRBV and some 15 TRBJ segments were identified. TCRdb re-called the multiplex PCR reads with MiXCR, one entry per CDR3 protein. The V and J calls here are based on TCRdb, not the publication. The data contain about 540,000 distinct CDR3 sequences, roughly 13% of them singletons. This clonotype was picked up many times.

The same sample was also used in a study of T cells in Graves' hyperthyroidism and ophthalmopathy.

The sequencing used peripheral blood mononuclear cells (PBMCs), collected at new diagnosis, from a patient treated with antithyroid drugs. The genes are TRBV9 and TRBJ2-3; TRBD2 matches 12 bases. This receptor was taken from a man between 25 and 39 years old with Graves disease. In nucleotides, the CDR3 is TGTGCCAGCAGCTCCCCAAGGGGACTAGCGGGTGACGATACGCAGTATTTT. Its translation: CASSSPRGLAGDDTQYF.